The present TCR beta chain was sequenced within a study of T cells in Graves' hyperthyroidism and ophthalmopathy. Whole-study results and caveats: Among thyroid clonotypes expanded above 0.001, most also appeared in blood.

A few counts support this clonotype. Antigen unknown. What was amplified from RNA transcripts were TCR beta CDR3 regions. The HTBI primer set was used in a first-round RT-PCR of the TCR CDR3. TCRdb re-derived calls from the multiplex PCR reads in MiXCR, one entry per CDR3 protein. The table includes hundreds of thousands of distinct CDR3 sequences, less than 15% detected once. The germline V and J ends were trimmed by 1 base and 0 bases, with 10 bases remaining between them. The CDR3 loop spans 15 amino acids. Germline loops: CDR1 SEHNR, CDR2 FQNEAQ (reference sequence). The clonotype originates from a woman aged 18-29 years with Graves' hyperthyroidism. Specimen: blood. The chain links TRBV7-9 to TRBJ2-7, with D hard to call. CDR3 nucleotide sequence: TGTGCCAGCAGCTTAGGGGTATTGAGCTCCTACGAGCAGTACTTC. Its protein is CASSLGVLSSYEQYF.